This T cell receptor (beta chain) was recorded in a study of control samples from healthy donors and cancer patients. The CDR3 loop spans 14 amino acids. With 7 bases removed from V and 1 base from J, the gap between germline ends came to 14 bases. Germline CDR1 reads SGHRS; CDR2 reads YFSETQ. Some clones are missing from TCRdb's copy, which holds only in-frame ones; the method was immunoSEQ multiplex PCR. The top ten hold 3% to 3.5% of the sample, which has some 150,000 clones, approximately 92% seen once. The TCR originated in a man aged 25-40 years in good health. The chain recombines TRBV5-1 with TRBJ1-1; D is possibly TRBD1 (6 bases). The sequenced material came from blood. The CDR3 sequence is CASAKGGANTEAFF. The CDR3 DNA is TGCGCCAGCGCGAAGGGGGGCGCGAACACTGAAGCTTTCTTT.